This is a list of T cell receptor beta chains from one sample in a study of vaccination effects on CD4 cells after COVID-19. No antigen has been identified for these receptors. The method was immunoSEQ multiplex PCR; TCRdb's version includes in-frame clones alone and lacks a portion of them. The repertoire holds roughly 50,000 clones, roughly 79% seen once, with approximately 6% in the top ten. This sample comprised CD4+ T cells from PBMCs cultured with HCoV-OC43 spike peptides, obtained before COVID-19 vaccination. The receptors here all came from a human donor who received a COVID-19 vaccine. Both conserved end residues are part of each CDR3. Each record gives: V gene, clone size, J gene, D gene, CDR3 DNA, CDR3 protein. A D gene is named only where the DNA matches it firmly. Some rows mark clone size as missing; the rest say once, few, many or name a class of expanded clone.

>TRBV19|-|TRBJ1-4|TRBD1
TGTGCCAGTGCGGATCTACCCGGGACAGGGGATGAAAAACTGTTTTTT
CASADLPGTGDEKLFF
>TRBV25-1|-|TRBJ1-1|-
TGTGCCAGCAGTCCTATGGGGAGGGAAGGTGGAACTGAAGCTTTCTTT
CASSPMGREGGTEAFF
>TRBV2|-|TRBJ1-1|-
TGTGCCAGCAGTGACAGGGTCACTGAAGCTTTCTTT
CASSDRVTEAFF
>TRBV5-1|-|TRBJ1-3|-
TGCGCCAGCAGCGTACAGGGTACTGGAAACACCATATATTTT
CASSVQGTGNTIYF
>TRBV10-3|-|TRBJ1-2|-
TGTGCCACTGCGGAAACAGCCTATGGCTACACCTTC
CATAETAYGYTF
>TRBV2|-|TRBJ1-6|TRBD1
TGTGCCAGCAGGAGGGAAGGACAGGGGTTTCCACCCCTCCACTTT
CASRREGQGFPPLHF
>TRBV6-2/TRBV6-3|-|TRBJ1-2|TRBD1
TGTGCCAGCAGTTCCGGGACAGGGCTCCGCGGCTACACCTTC
CASSSGTGLRGYTF
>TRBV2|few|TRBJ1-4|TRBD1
TGTGCCAGCACCGGGACAGGGGGCGGGAAACTGTTTTTT
CASTGTGGGKLFF
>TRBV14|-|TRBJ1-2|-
TGTGCCAGCAGCCAAGATCGGTTACTGAACTATGGCTACACCTTC
CASSQDRLLNYGYTF
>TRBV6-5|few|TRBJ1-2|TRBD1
TGTGCCAGCAGTTTACGGTCGGGACAGGGGGCGCGAGGCTACACCTTC
CASSLRSGQGARGYTF
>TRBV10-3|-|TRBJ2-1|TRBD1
TGTGCCATCCGAGACAGGGGCCCTGAGCAGTTCTTC
CAIRDRGPEQFF
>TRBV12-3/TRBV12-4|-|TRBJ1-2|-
TGTGCCAGCAGGGAAAAAACTAACTATGGCTACACCTTC
CASREKTNYGYTF
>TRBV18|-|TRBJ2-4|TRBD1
TGTGCCAGCTCAACACAGGGGGACAAAAACATTCAGTACTTC
CASSTQGDKNIQYF
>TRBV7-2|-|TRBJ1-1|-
TGTGCCAGCAGTCCCCAGAGGGGGAAAAATGAAGCTTTCTTT
CASSPQRGKNEAFF
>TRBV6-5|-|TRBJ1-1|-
TGTGCCAGCAGCGTAACTCCTGACACTGAAGCTTTCTTT
CASSVTPDTEAFF
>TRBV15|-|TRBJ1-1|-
TGTGCCACCCGAAAGCAATTGAACACTGAAGCTTTCTTT
CATRKQLNTEAFF
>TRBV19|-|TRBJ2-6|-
TGTGCCAGTAGTCGAGGTGGAGCTGGGGCCAACGTCCTGACTTTC
CASSRGGAGANVLTF
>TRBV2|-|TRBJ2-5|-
TGTGCCAGCAGTGAGGGAACAGGTCAGCCGGAGACCCAGTACTTC
CASSEGTGQPETQYF
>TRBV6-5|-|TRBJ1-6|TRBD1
TGTGCCAGCACAAACCTGGGACAGGTTAATTCACCCCTCCACTTT
CASTNLGQVNSPLHF
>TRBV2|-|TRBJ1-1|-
TGTGCCAGCAAAATGCGGGAATACACTGAAGCTTTCTTT
CASKMREYTEAFF
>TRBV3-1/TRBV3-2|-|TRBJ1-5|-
TGTGCCAGCAGCCAAGGTCGGCCAGAGACGGCTCAGCCCCAGCATTTT
CASSQGRPETAQPQHF
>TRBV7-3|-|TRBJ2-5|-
TGTGCCAGCAGCTTAATCCCTGCGGGTAGTGGTGAGACCCAGTACTTC
CASSLIPAGSGETQYF
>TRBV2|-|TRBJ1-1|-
TGTGCCAGCAGAAGGACCACTGAAGCTTTCTTT
CASRRTTEAFF
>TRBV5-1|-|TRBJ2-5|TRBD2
TGCGCCAGCAGCTTGAGTTGGCAACTAGCGGGGGGGCCGGGAGAGACCCAGTACTTC
CASSLSWQLAGGPGETQYF
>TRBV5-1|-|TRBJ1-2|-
TGCGCCAGCAGCTTGGCCTTCGGGTATGGCTACACCTTC
CASSLAFGYGYTF
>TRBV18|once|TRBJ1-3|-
TGTGCCAGCTCACCTAACACCGGCAACTCTGGAAACACCATATATTTT
CASSPNTGNSGNTIYF
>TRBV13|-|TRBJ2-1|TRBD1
TGTGCCAGCAGCCCCCCCGTAGGACAGGGAAAGTTCTTC
CASSPPVGQGKFF
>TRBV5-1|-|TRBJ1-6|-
TGCGCCAGCAGCTTGGACAGAGATTCACCCCTCCACTTT
CASSLDRDSPLHF